The 12 T cell receptor beta chains below all came from one sample that was sequenced in a study of blood T cell repertoires in COVID-19. Only in-frame clones appear in the TCRdb table, and some are missing; sequencing was by immunoSEQ multiplex PCR. The sample lists 56,000 or so clones; about 85% were seen once. Sequencing used peripheral blood. The receptors come from a woman older than 75 with acute or convalescent COVID-19.

The V gene is TRBV10-3, the J gene TRBJ2-5; TRBD1 matches at 7 bases. Germline-derived CDR1 and CDR2 are ENHRY and SYGVKD. This CDR3 region has 13 residues. The V and J ends lost 4 bases and 4 bases, in that order; junction bases with no gene match: 3. The CDR3 DNA reads as TGTGCCATCAGTGCCGACAGGGCAGAGACCCAGTACTTC. This codes for CAISADRAETQYF.

The chain is built from TRBV6-2 or TRBV6-3 and TRBJ1-2; 9 bases are a match to TRBD1. V gave up 6 bases and J gave up 6 bases; unmatched junction bases: 2. CDR1 and CDR2 from the germline V gene are MNHEY and SVGEGT. The CDR3 consists of 12 residues. This chain's CDR3 is CASSGTGHGYTF. In DNA, the CDR3 is TGTGCCAGCAGCGGGACAGGGCATGGCTACACCTTC.

This clone came up a few times. The chain has TRBV19 and TRBJ2-5; 7 nucleotides line up with TRBD1. The germline CDR1 and CDR2 sequences are LNHDA and SQIVND (reference sequence). This CDR3 has 13 amino acids. Trimming at V came to 5 bases and at J to 6 bases, leaving 6 bases not matched to a gene. The CDR3 loop is CASSGGRGKTQYF. The DNA for the CDR3 is TGTGCCAGTAGTGGAGGCAGGGGGAAGACCCAGTACTTC.

V and J are TRBV12-3 or TRBV12-4 and TRBJ1-2; no definite D call. The CDR3 is made up of 13 amino acids. The V and J ends lost 3 bases and 8 bases respectively, with 13 bases between them. The CDR3 spells CASSLTSWAGYTF. The DNA of the CDR3 is TGTGCCAGCAGTTTGACCTCATGGGCCGGCTACACCTTC.

The V and J genes are TRBV5-4 and TRBJ2-2, with a weak D call TRBD1 (6 bases). The ends were cut back, 0 bases at V and 1 base at J, with 7 bases in the middle. This CDR3 contains 15 residues. CDR1 SGHNT and CDR2 YYREEE come from the germline V gene (reference sequence). CDR3 in DNA: TGTGCCAGCAGCTTGGAACAGGGGAACACCGGGGAGCTGTTTTTT. Its translation is CASSLEQGNTGELFF.

The V and J genes are TRBV15 and TRBJ1-6, with D maybe TRBD1 (5 bases). This CDR3 comprises 17 residues. V was clipped by 0 bases and J by 4 bases, with 13 bases between them. Germline assignment: CDR1 LNHNV and CDR2 YYDKDF (reference sequence). CDR3 coding DNA: TGTGCCACCAGCAGAGATCTTAGTGCAGGGTATAATTCACCCCTCCACTTT. Its translation: CATSRDLSAGYNSPLHF.

This clone was counted once. V usage is TRBV19 and J usage is TRBJ2-5, with 13 bases lining up with TRBD2. CDR1 is LNHDA, CDR2 SQIVND, per germline (reference sequence). The junction had 9 bases not matched to a gene; V was cut back by 6 bases and J by 5 bases. The CDR3 is 16 amino acids. CDR3 protein: CASSELTSGGAETQYF. The CDR3 coding sequence is TGTGCCAGTAGCGAACTCACTAGCGGGGGGGCTGAGACCCAGTACTTC.

V gene TRBV7-9 combines with J gene TRBJ1-1; D uncertain. V was shortened by 7 bases and J by 4 bases, with 16 bases between the two germline ends. Germline V lookup: CDR1 SEHNR, CDR2 FQNEAQ (reference sequence). CDR3 length: 14 amino acids. DNA for the CDR3: TGTGCCAGCATCTCGGAGGTTTGGGTCACTGAAGCTTTCTTT. This encodes CASISEVWVTEAFF.

This chain links TRBV7-2 with TRBJ1-5, with 7 nucleotides matching TRBD1. V was pared by 0 bases and J by 3 bases, with 2 bases of the junction left unmatched. Germline CDR1 SGHTA, CDR2 FQGNSA. This CDR3 is built from 15 residues. CDR3 DNA: TGTGCCAGCAGCTTAGCGGGACAGATCAATCAGCCCCAGCATTTT. Translating it yields CASSLAGQINQPQHF.

V is TRBV27 and J is TRBJ2-3, with 9 bases lining up with TRBD2. This CDR3 contains 13 residues. Germline values: CDR1 MNHEY, CDR2 SMNVEV (reference sequence). V was clipped by 10 bases and J by 0 bases; unmatched bases: 2. Written as DNA, the CDR3 is TGTGCCATCAGCGGGGGGAGCACAGATACGCAGTATTTT. Translated, it gives CAISGGSTDTQYF.

This chain's CDR3 is CAISEPGAQYLSNYGYTF. In nucleotides, the CDR3 is TGTGCCATCAGTGAGCCAGGGGCCCAATACTTATCTAACTATGGCTACACCTTC. This rearrangement joins TRBV10-3 to TRBJ1-2; a weak D match, TRBD1 (6 bases). Trimming stripped 2 bases from V and 0 bases from J, with 19 bases between. Germline V gene sequence: CDR1 ENHRY, CDR2 SYGVKD. The CDR3 covers 18 residues.

This chain connects TRBV2 to TRBJ2-3; D is unclear. Trimming took 2 bases from V and 1 from J, leaving 10 bases between them. Germline values: CDR1 SNHLY, CDR2 FYNNEI. The CDR3 totals 15 residues. This CDR3 is CASSEKTVGTDTQYF. DNA of the CDR3: TGTGCCAGCAGTGAAAAAACAGTCGGCACAGATACGCAGTATTTT.